These T cell receptor beta chains were read from a single sample in a study of blood T cell repertoires in COVID-19. Profiling relied on immunoSEQ multiplex PCR, and the TCRdb table lists in-frame clones only, not all of them. The repertoire holds 70,000 to 100,000 clones, around 87% seen once, with approximately 4% in the top ten. Sequenced: peripheral blood. These receptors all come from a woman over 75 with active or convalescent COVID-19. Each CDR3 is given with its conserved first and last residue. A D gene is named only where the DNA matches it firmly. Not all rows give a size; the values are once, few, many and, for expanded clones, a class.

abundance: once; d_gene: -; v_gene: TRBV28; j_gene: TRBJ2-3; CDR3aa: CASSLNPGTQYF; CDR3nt: TGTGCCAGCAGTTTAAACCCCGGGACGCAGTATTTT
abundance: -; d_gene: TRBD2; v_gene: TRBV5-5; j_gene: TRBJ2-1; CDR3aa: CASSFGGLVYNEQFF; CDR3nt: TGTGCCAGCAGCTTCGGGGGACTAGTTTACAATGAGCAGTTCTTC
abundance: -; d_gene: -; v_gene: TRBV27; j_gene: TRBJ1-6; CDR3aa: CASGSGAIRRASPLHF; CDR3nt: TGTGCCAGTGGTAGTGGGGCAATCAGACGTGCTTCACCCCTCCACTTT
abundance: -; d_gene: TRBD1; v_gene: TRBV4-2; j_gene: TRBJ1-2; CDR3aa: CASSQEGGRFFYGYTF; CDR3nt: TGTGCCAGCAGCCAAGAAGGGGGCAGGTTTTTCTATGGCTACACCTTC
abundance: -; d_gene: -; v_gene: TRBV6-1; j_gene: TRBJ2-5; CDR3aa: CASSEYYRGGGETQYF; CDR3nt: TGTGCCAGCAGTGAGTACTACAGGGGAGGAGGAGAGACCCAGTACTTC
abundance: -; d_gene: -; v_gene: TRBV5-1; j_gene: TRBJ2-1; CDR3aa: CASSLAASSYNEQFF; CDR3nt: TGCGCCAGCAGCTTAGCGGCAAGCTCCTACAATGAGCAGTTCTTC
abundance: -; d_gene: TRBD1; v_gene: TRBV5-6; j_gene: TRBJ1-6; CDR3aa: CASSLDRGDSPLHF; CDR3nt: TGTGCCAGCAGCTTGGACAGGGGGGATTCACCCCTCCACTTT
abundance: -; d_gene: -; v_gene: TRBV6-5; j_gene: TRBJ2-5; CDR3aa: CASSFHSRISAETQYF; CDR3nt: TGTGCCAGCAGTTTTCATTCTCGAATTAGCGCAGAGACCCAGTACTTC
abundance: -; d_gene: TRBD2; v_gene: TRBV10-3; j_gene: TRBJ2-7; CDR3aa: CAISVVAGGEQYF; CDR3nt: TGTGCCATCAGTGTGGTAGCGGGAGGCGAGCAGTACTTC
abundance: -; d_gene: -; v_gene: TRBV28; j_gene: TRBJ1-1; CDR3aa: CASSQTGLGAFF; CDR3nt: TGTGCCAGCAGTCAAACAGGGCTTGGGGCTTTCTTT
abundance: -; d_gene: TRBD1; v_gene: TRBV24-1; j_gene: TRBJ2-2; CDR3aa: CATSDGTVTGELFF; CDR3nt: TGTGCCACCAGTGATGGGACAGTCACCGGGGAGCTGTTTTTT
abundance: -; d_gene: -; v_gene: TRBV7-9; j_gene: TRBJ1-2; CDR3aa: CASSRGAGGYTF; CDR3nt: TGTGCCAGCAGCAGGGGCGCCGGTGGCTACACCTTC
abundance: -; d_gene: -; v_gene: TRBV19; j_gene: TRBJ1-5; CDR3aa: CASRKRTRTVSNQPQHF; CDR3nt: TGTGCCAGTAGAAAACGAACGAGGACAGTTAGCAATCAGCCCCAGCATTTT
abundance: -; d_gene: TRBD1; v_gene: TRBV15; j_gene: TRBJ2-1; CDR3aa: CATSRDRGPGNEQFF; CDR3nt: TGTGCCACCAGCAGGGACAGGGGGCCGGGCAATGAGCAGTTCTTC
abundance: -; d_gene: -; v_gene: TRBV19; j_gene: TRBJ1-1; CDR3aa: CASSIGPGNTEAFF; CDR3nt: TGTGCCAGTAGTATAGGGCCAGGCAACACTGAAGCTTTCTTT
abundance: -; d_gene: TRBD2; v_gene: TRBV18; j_gene: TRBJ2-3; CDR3aa: CASSPVPLAEKSTQYF; CDR3nt: TGTGCCAGCTCACCCGTCCCCCTAGCGGAGAAGAGTACGCAGTATTTT
abundance: -; d_gene: TRBD2; v_gene: TRBV6-2/TRBV6-3; j_gene: TRBJ2-5; CDR3aa: CASSRGVRETQYF; CDR3nt: TGTGCCAGCAGTCGGGGGGTGCGAGAGACCCAGTACTTC
abundance: -; d_gene: -; v_gene: TRBV28; j_gene: TRBJ1-1; CDR3aa: CASSLWQNTEAFF; CDR3nt: TGTGCCAGCAGTTTGTGGCAAAACACTGAAGCTTTCTTT
abundance: -; d_gene: TRBD2; v_gene: TRBV7-9; j_gene: TRBJ2-2; CDR3aa: CASSSGRLSGRANTGELFF; CDR3nt: TGTGCCAGCAGCTCGGGACGACTCAGCGGGAGGGCAAACACCGGGGAGCTGTTTTTT
abundance: once; d_gene: -; v_gene: TRBV6-1; j_gene: TRBJ1-2; CDR3aa: CASSEAWGPGYGYTF; CDR3nt: TGTGCCAGCAGTGAAGCATGGGGGCCTGGCTATGGCTACACCTTC
abundance: -; d_gene: -; v_gene: TRBV12-3/TRBV12-4; j_gene: TRBJ2-1; CDR3aa: CASSLMGARNFF; CDR3nt: TGTGCCAGCAGTTTGATGGGGGCTCGGAATTTCTTC